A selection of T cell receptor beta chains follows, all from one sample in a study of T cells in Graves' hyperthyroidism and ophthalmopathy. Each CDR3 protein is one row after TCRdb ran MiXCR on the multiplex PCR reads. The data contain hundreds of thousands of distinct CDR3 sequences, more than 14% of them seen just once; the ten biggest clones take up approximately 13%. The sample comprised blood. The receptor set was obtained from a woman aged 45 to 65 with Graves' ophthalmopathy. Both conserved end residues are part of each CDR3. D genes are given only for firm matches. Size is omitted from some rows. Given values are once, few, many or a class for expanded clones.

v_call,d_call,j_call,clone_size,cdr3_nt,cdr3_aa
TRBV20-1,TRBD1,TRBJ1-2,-,TGCAGTGGCAAGACAGGGGGCTATGGCTACACCTTC,CSGKTGGYGYTF
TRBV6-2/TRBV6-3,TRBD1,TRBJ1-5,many,TGTGCCAGCAGTTCTTGGACAGGGAGCAATCAGCCCCAGCATTTT,CASSSWTGSNQPQHF
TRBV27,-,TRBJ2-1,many,TGTGCCAGCAGTCCTTTTGCCAGCCCCGAGTTGGGAGAGCAGTTCTTC,CASSPFASPELGEQFF
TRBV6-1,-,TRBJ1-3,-,TGTGCCAGCAGACGCCTCGGGGTCAGCTCTGGAAACACCATATATTTT,CASRRLGVSSGNTIYF
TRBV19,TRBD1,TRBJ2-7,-,TGTGCCAGTAGTACCTACAGGGGGTCTGTTCGGGAGGAGCAGTACTTC,CASSTYRGSVREEQYF
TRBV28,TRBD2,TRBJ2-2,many,TGTGCCAGCAGAGAACTAGCGGGATTGAACACCGGGGAGCTGTTTTTT,CASRELAGLNTGELFF
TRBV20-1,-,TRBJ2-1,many,TGCAGTGCTAGAGATCAGTTAGCCGGTTGGTTGGATGAGCAGTTCTTC,CSARDQLAGWLDEQFF
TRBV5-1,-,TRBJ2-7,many,TGCGCCAGCAGCCCCACCGGCTATCAAAACGAGCAGTACTTC,CASSPTGYQNEQYF
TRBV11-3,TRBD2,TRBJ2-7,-,TGTGCCAGCAGCCTTGGACTAGCTGACGGGTTGTACGAGCAGTACTTC,CASSLGLADGLYEQYF
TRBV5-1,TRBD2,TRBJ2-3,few,TGCGCCAGCAGCCCGCCGACTAGCGGGAGCTTCACAGATACGCAGTATTTT,CASSPPTSGSFTDTQYF
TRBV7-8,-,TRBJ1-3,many,TGTGCCAGCAGTACAGAAGGGGTTGGAAACACCATATATTTT,CASSTEGVGNTIYF
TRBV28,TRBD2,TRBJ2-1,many,TGTGCCAGCAGTCCCCTCACCAGCGGGGGGGACAATGAGCAGTTCTTC,CASSPLTSGGDNEQFF
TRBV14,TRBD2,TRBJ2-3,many,TGTGCCAGCAGCCAAGATCATATCCTAGCGGGACTCACAGATACGCAGTATTTT,CASSQDHILAGLTDTQYF
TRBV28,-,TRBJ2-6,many,TGTGCCAGCAGCCTTCACAGCTCTGGGGCCAACGTCCTGACTTTC,CASSLHSSGANVLTF
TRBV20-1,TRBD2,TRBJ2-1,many,TGCAGTGCCCTTCTTAGCGGGAGGTCCAATGAGCAGTTCTTC,CSALLSGRSNEQFF
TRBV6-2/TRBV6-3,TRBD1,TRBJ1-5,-,TGTGCCGTCACCAGGGGGGACAATCAGCCCCAGCATTTT,CAVTRGDNQPQHF
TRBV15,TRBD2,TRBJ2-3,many,TGTGCCACCGTTGCGGGAGGGCCAGTTGCAGATACGCAGTATTTT,CATVAGGPVADTQYF